A single sample gave rise to the 17 T cell receptor beta chains below, sequenced in a study of blood T cell repertoires in COVID-19. Assay: immunoSEQ multiplex PCR; the TCRdb copy retains only in-frame clones and omits some. The sample shows 200,000 or so clones, about 88% of them seen only once. The sequenced sample was peripheral blood. The receptors derive from a woman aged 55-75 years with acute or convalescent COVID-19.

The rearrangement links TRBV4-3 to TRBJ2-7, with 12 nucleotides matching TRBD2. The germline CDR1 and CDR2 sequences are LGHNA and YSLEER. Unmatched junction bases numbered 5, after V lost 0 bases and J lost 2 bases. The CDR3 extends over 17 amino acids. For the CDR3, the DNA is TGCGCCAGCAGCCAAGAGATCCTAGCGGGAGGGGCCTACGAGCAGTACTTC. Protein sequence: CASSQEILAGGAYEQYF.

The chain carries TRBV19 and TRBJ2-2; tentative D call: TRBD2 (6 bases). Germline V gene lookup returns CDR1 LNHDA and CDR2 SQIVND (reference sequence). The ends were cut back, 6 bases at V and 2 bases at J, with 16 bases in the middle. The CDR3 is made up of 16 amino acids. The CDR3 is CASRGVGTYNTGELFF. CDR3 nucleotides: TGTGCCAGTAGGGGGGTCGGGACTTATAACACCGGGGAGCTGTTTTTT. Using reference TRBV19 and TRBJ2-2 for the parts outside the CDR3, the full variable domain is DGGITQSPKYLFRKEGQNVTLSCEQNLNHDAMYWYRQDPGQGLRLIYYSQIVNDFQKGDIAEGYSVSREKKESFPLTVTSAQKNPTAFYLCASRGVGTYNTGELFFGEGSRLTVL.

The V call is TRBV2, the J call TRBJ1-2; weak D call: TRBD1 (5 bases). The CDR3 length is 12 residues. Per germline, CDR1 SNHLY and CDR2 FYNNEI. With 11 bases removed from V and 3 bases from J, the gap between germline ends came to 13 bases. The CDR3 region is CAGSGRYYGYTF. As DNA, the CDR3 is TGTGCCGGTTCAGGGCGGTACTATGGCTACACCTTC.

The CDR3 DNA reads as TGTGCCAGCAGCCCCGGCGGTCGAGCGGGTGTCCACGAGCAGTACTTC. Amino acid sequence: CASSPGGRAGVHEQYF. This rearrangement joins TRBV28 to TRBJ2-7, with TRBD2 as a possible D gene (6 bases). Per the germline V gene, CDR1 is MDHEN and CDR2 is SYDVKM. This CDR3 has 16 amino acids. The V end lost 6 bases, the J end lost 5 bases, and 23 bases lay between the germline ends.

This rearrangement joins TRBV5-1 to TRBJ2-7, with 9 bases that match TRBD1. The CDR3 sequence is 18 residues long. Germline V gene sequence: CDR1 SGHRS, CDR2 YFSETQ. V lost 0 bases, J lost 3 bases, and 13 bases stayed unmatched. CDR3 region: CASSLARDWPGQGYEQYF. In DNA, the CDR3 is TGCGCCAGCAGCTTGGCCCGGGACTGGCCGGGACAGGGCTACGAGCAGTACTTC. Full variable domain (outside the CDR3, taken from reference TRBV5-1 and TRBJ2-7): KAGVTQTPRYLIKTRGQQVTLSCSPISGHRSVSWYQQTPGQGLQFLFEYFSETQRNKGNFPGRFSGRQFSNSRSEMNVSTLELGDSALYLCASSLARDWPGQGYEQYFGPGTRLTVT.

V is TRBV5-6 and J is TRBJ1-2; the match to TRBD1 covers 10 bases. The CDR3 sequence is 16 residues long. Losses at the gene ends were 4 bases for V and 7 bases for J; bases not matched to a gene: 13. Germline CDR1 is SGHDT and CDR2 is YYEEEE. In nucleotides, the CDR3 is TGTGCCAGCAGCCACAAAAGGGGGACAGGGGTTCTTGGCTACACCTTC. Residues: CASSHKRGTGVLGYTF. The full variable domain, completed using reference TRBV5-6 and TRBJ1-2, is DAGVTQSPTHLIKTRGQQVTLRCSPKSGHDTVSWYQQALGQGPQFIFQYYEEEERQRGNFPDRFSGHQFPNYSSELNVNALLLGDSALYLCASSHKRGTGVLGYTFGSGTRLTVV.

V usage is TRBV24-1 and J usage is TRBJ2-5; the match to TRBD1 covers 7 bases. Germline assignment: CDR1 KGHDR and CDR2 SFDVKD. V lost 5 bases to trimming and J lost 5 bases; unmatched junction nucleotides: 10. This CDR3 is built from 15 residues. CDR3 in amino acids: CATSVLRQGVETQYF. CDR3 nucleotide sequence: TGTGCCACCAGTGTCCTCCGACAGGGAGTGGAGACCCAGTACTTC.

CDR3 nucleotides: TGCAGCGTCGGCCCGGGACAGGGAACCCGCCGGACTGAAGCTTTCTTT. Encoded protein: CSVGPGQGTRRTEAFF. The chain links TRBV29-1 to TRBJ1-1, with TRBD1 matching over 9 bases. V trimming: 6 bases; J trimming: 5 bases; junction bases outside the gene matches: 16. The CDR3 extends over 16 amino acids. In germline, CDR1 is SQVTM, CDR2 ANQGSEA.

The chain combines TRBV5-1 with TRBJ1-1; 8 bases match TRBD1. With V trimmed by 3 bases and J by 3 bases, 7 bases remained unmatched. This CDR3 is 15 amino acids long. The germline CDR1 and CDR2 sequences are SGHRS and YFSETQ. The CDR3 nucleotides are TGCGCCAGCAGCTCAGGGGGCAGTAGGTACACTGAAGCTTTCTTT. It is translated as CASSSGGSRYTEAFF.

This clone is a singleton in its sample. The chain combines TRBV18 with TRBJ1-1, with TRBD1 matching over 8 bases. Looked up from germline, CDR1 is KGHSH and CDR2 is LQKENI. The V gene end was trimmed by 3 bases and the J gene end by 0 bases; junction bases not matched to a gene: 3. CDR3 length: 15 residues. CDR3 nucleotide sequence: TGTGCCAGCTCACCGGACAGGGCCCTGAACACTGAAGCTTTCTTT. Amino acid sequence: CASSPDRALNTEAFF.

The chain links TRBV30 to TRBJ1-1, with D possibly TRBD1 on 5 matching bases. V dropped 6 bases and J dropped 1 base, with 12 bases sitting between them. Germline-derived CDR1 and CDR2 are GTSNPN and SVGIG (reference sequence). The CDR3 sequence is 13 residues long. CDR3 loop: CACSKRGNTEAFF. The DNA of the CDR3 is TGTGCCTGCAGTAAAAGGGGGAACACTGAAGCTTTCTTT.

The chain has TRBV19 and TRBJ2-3, with TRBD2 matching 10 bases. Losses at the gene ends were 2 bases for V and 8 bases for J; bases not matched to a gene: 10. The CDR3 runs 16 residues. Germline CDR1 reads LNHDA; CDR2 reads SQIVND (reference sequence). CDR3 sequence reads: CASSIILAGTGSTQYF. The DNA for the CDR3 is TGTGCCAGTAGTATAATACTAGCGGGGACCGGGAGTACGCAGTATTTT.

This clone was recorded once. The gene calls are TRBV19 and TRBJ1-2; D not resolved. CDR3 length equals 13 residues. V lost 3 bases and J 6 bases, leaving 11 bases between the germline ends. CDR1 is LNHDA, CDR2 SQIVND, per germline (reference sequence). The DNA for the CDR3 is TGTGCCAGTAGTATGCGCCAAATAGATGGCTACACCTTC. Translated: CASSMRQIDGYTF.

The rearrangement links TRBV27 to TRBJ2-2; 7 bases map to TRBD1. V dropped 2 bases and J dropped 9; count of bases not matched to a gene: 3. Germline assignment: CDR1 MNHEY and CDR2 SMNVEV (reference sequence). The CDR3 sequence is 13 residues long. CDR3 sequence (DNA): TGTGCCAGCAGTTTACGAGGGGGCTGGGAGCTGTTTTTT. Protein sequence: CASSLRGGWELFF.

This clone was seen a few times. The chain recombines TRBV21-1 with TRBJ1-2; the table's D call TRBD1 went unverified against the DNA. TRBV21-1 is classified as a pseudogene. The CDR3 contains 17 residues. The CDR3: CASSKAQQGALVGGYTF. DNA for the CDR3: TGTGCCAGCAGCAAAGCGCAACAGGGGGCGTTAGTAGGTGGCTACACCTTC.

The rearrangement uses TRBV21-1 and TRBJ2-1; the DNA was not used to check the table's D call, TRBD2. TRBV21-1 is reported as a pseudogene. This CDR3 has 19 amino acids. The CDR3 DNA sequence: TGTGCCAGCAGCCCCGGGACTAGCGGGAGAGAAGGGGAATACAATGAGCAGTTCTTC. Translating gives CASSPGTSGREGEYNEQFF.

This chain uses TRBV5-1 with TRBJ2-1; maybe TRBD1 (5 bases). V shed 0 bases and J shed 4 bases, with 8 bases lying between them. Germline V gene lookup returns CDR1 SGHRS and CDR2 YFSETQ. This CDR3 has 14 residues. The CDR3 loop reads CASSLGQTYNEQFF. The CDR3 nucleotides read TGCGCCAGCAGCTTGGGACAGACTTACAATGAGCAGTTCTTC.